This T cell receptor (beta chain) was profiled in a study of cytomegalovirus exposure and HLA in healthy donors. A word on this clone: Its antigen remains unidentified.

Sequencing was performed with immunoSEQ multiplex PCR; in TCRdb, only in-frame clones are kept and a portion is missing. In the table there are under 400,000 clones, approximately 91% of which are singletons. The donors formed part of the roughly 120-subject validation cohort, distinct from the roughly 600-subject first cohort. The V end was cut by 5 bases, the J end by 8 bases, with 15 bases between. Looked up from germline, CDR1 is SEHNR and CDR2 is FQNEAQ (reference sequence). The CDR3 contains 14 residues. Points from the study as a whole: In vitro work confirmed that a few CMV-associated chains recognize CMV antigens.

The source is a young man in good health and CMV-seronegative. This rearrangement joins TRBV7-9 to TRBJ1-4; D unresolved. The sample comprised PBMCs. CDR3 protein: CASSAPSKEEKLFF. As DNA, the CDR3 is TGTGCCAGCAGCGCCCCGAGTAAGGAGGAAAAACTGTTTTTT.